This T cell receptor beta chain was profiled in a study of breast tumors, draining lymph nodes, adjacent tissues (dated by TCRdb to the mid-2010s). Context from the whole study: TCR beta repertoires were compared across tumor, adjacent nontumor tissue and axillary lymph nodes obtained from breast cancer patients. In human breast cancer, the study set out to assess how tumor, surrounding tissue and draining lymph node repertoires relate to one another and whether T cells might be exchanged between them.

Per the germline V gene, SGHAT is the CDR1 and FQNNGV is the CDR2. V loses 2 bases, J loses 1 base, and the germline ends lie 11 bases apart. The CDR3 holds 15 amino acids from the cysteine to the phenylalanine. Only CDR3 DNA is held: 45 bases, read in frame from base 1. TCRdb lists the instrument as Illumina HiSeq 2000. TCR beta chain libraries were generated by multiplex PCR amplification. The amplified TCR beta chain products were analyzed by high-throughput sequencing. TCRdb reran the public reads through fastp at Q25 and MiXCR, keeping productive beta chains. Each entry merges the rows of one CDR3 protein and shows their most common DNA and genes. The sample table contains 55,000 to 75,000 distinct CDR3 sequences; only one count was recorded for less than 50% of them. 8.4% of the sample rests with the top ten. Study-wide findings and limitations: T-cell repertoire diversity in tumors was found to be lower than in lymph nodes but higher than in nontumor tissue, and preferential V and J gene usage was observed. The data were judged consistent with most tumor T cells deriving from the lymph node and then expanding within tumor tissue. Tumor and nontumor tissue repertoires were found to be significantly more similar in luminal-like than in basal-like breast cancer. Rather than being directly demonstrated, the conclusion that tumor T cells originate in lymph nodes was presented as consistent with a hypothesis.

This clonotype was recorded a few times. The target of this receptor is not known. No much larger clone exists at a distance of one base, and base qualities are not known. Material for sequencing was breast tumor tissue. The rearrangement joined TRBV11-2 to TRBJ2-5; 6 matching bases give a weak D call of TRBD2. This clonotype was obtained from a female donor with breast cancer. Some clones in this sample may be carry-over from other donors' samples. In nucleotide form, the sequence is TGTGCCAGCAGCTTAAACGAACTAGCCCAAGAGACCCAGTACTTC. Its protein is CASSLNELAQETQYF. Beyond the CDR3, the reference TRBV11-2 and TRBJ2-5 genes provide the residues; the full variable domain reads: EAGVAQSPRYKIIEKRQSVAFWCNPISGHATLYWYQQILGQGPKLLIQFQNNGVVDDSQLPKDRFSAERLKGVDSTLKIQPAKLEDSAVYLCASSLNELAQETQYFGPGTRLLVL.